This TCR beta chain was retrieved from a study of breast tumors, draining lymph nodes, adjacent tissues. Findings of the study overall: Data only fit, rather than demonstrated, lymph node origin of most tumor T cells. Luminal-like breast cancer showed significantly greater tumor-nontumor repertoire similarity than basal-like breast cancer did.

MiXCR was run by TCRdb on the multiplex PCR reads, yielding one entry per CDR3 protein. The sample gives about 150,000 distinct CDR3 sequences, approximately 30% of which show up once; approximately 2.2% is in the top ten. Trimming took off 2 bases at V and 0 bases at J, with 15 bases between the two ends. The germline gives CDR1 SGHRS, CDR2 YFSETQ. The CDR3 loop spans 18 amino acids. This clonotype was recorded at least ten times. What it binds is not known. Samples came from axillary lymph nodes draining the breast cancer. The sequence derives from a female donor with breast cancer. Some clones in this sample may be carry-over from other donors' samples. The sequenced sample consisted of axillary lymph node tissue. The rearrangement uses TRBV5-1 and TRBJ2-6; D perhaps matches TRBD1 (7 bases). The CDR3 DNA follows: TGCGCCAGCAGCTTAATGGCAGGGGGACTCTCTGGGGCCAACGTCCTGACTTTC. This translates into CASSLMAGGLSGANVLTF.